Listed below are T cell receptor beta chains from one sample, sequenced in a study of shared clonotypes between healthy human individuals. Produced via immunoSEQ multiplex PCR; TCRdb's table is partial and in-frame only. The sample lists about 2.3 million clones, approximately 93% seen once, with about 0.37% in the top ten. Sample: naive CD4+ T cells from PBMCs. These receptors were obtained from a man aged 18 to 29 in good health. Some clones in this sample may be carry-over from other donors' samples. Each CDR3 is given with its conserved first and last residue. D genes are given only for firm matches. Some rows mark clone size as missing; the rest say once, few, many or name a class of expanded clone.

abundance,d_gene,v_gene,j_gene,CDR3nt,CDR3aa
.,TRBD2,TRBV15,TRBJ2-4,TGTGCCACCAGCAGAGGGGTAGCGGGAGCCAAAAACATTCAGTACTTC,CATSRGVAGAKNIQYF
.,.,TRBV19,TRBJ2-6,TGTGCCAGTAGTAGTAGGGCGACTGGGGCCAACGTCCTGACTTTC,CASSSRATGANVLTF
.,.,TRBV5-1,TRBJ1-1,TGCGCCAGCAGCCCAGGGACGGAGGACACTGAAGCTTTCTTT,CASSPGTEDTEAFF
.,TRBD2,TRBV9,TRBJ2-5,TGTGCCAGCAGCGTAGCTAGCGGGAAGGTAAAGACCCAGTACTTC,CASSVASGKVKTQYF
.,.,TRBV2,TRBJ2-7,TGTGCCAGCATCCCCTCCTCCTACGAGCAGTACTTC,CASIPSSYEQYF
few,TRBD1,TRBV6-6,TRBJ2-7,TGTGCCAGCAGTAAGGGACAGTCCCACCTCGAGCAGTACTTC,CASSKGQSHLEQYF
.,TRBD2,TRBV19,TRBJ2-7,TGTGCCAGTAGTATAGATAGCGGGAGGTCCTACGAGCAGTACTTC,CASSIDSGRSYEQYF
.,.,TRBV5-4,TRBJ2-3,TGTGCCAGCAGCTTTGTACTTGGACAGTCTAGCACAGATACGCAGTATTTT,CASSFVLGQSSTDTQYF
.,TRBD1,TRBV19,TRBJ2-2,TGTGCCAGTAGCCGACAGGGGGCGCGATATATCGGGGAGCTGTTTTTT,CASSRQGARYIGELFF
once,.,TRBV15,TRBJ2-2,TGTGCCACCAGTCTGGACAGAGTCACCGGGGAGCTGTTTTTT,CATSLDRVTGELFF
.,TRBD2,TRBV5-5,TRBJ2-3,TGTGCCAGCAGCTCGTTAGCGGGAGGGGGCACAGATACGCAGTATTTT,CASSSLAGGGTDTQYF
.,.,TRBV7-3,TRBJ2-1,TGTGCCAGCAGCTTGGTGGGGATGCAACAGTTCTTC,CASSLVGMQQFF
.,TRBD2,TRBV4-3,TRBJ2-7,TGCGCCAGCAGCCACGGGACTAGCGGGCCCTACGAGCAGTACTTC,CASSHGTSGPYEQYF
.,.,TRBV9,TRBJ1-5,TGTGCCAGCAGCGAGAGAGCGACTAATGGAGCGCCCCAGCATTTT,CASSERATNGAPQHF
.,TRBD2,TRBV18,TRBJ2-1,TGTGCCAGCTCACCACCTCGATCGCTGACTAGCGAGACAGAGCAGTTCTTC,CASSPPRSLTSETEQFF
.,TRBD1,TRBV7-2,TRBJ1-5,TGTGCCAGCAGCTTAGGGACAGGGACCTATCAGCCCCAGCATTTT,CASSLGTGTYQPQHF
once,TRBD2,TRBV7-8,TRBJ2-7,TGTGCCAGCAGCTTGGCTAGCGGGAGTTACGAGCAGTACTTC,CASSLASGSYEQYF
.,.,TRBV2,TRBJ2-5,TGTGCCAGCACTGCTGAGGGGGGCGCGGAGACCCAGTACTTC,CASTAEGGAETQYF
.,TRBD2,TRBV6-4,TRBJ2-3,TGTGCCAGCCCGACGGCGCGGGAGTGGACAGATACGCAGTATTTT,CASPTAREWTDTQYF
few,TRBD1,TRBV28,TRBJ1-2,TGTGCCAGCAGCACAGGGACAGGACGTGGCTACACCTTC,CASSTGTGRGYTF
.,.,TRBV18,TRBJ1-1,TGTGCCAGCTCACAGAGATCTGTACGAGGGACTGAAGCTTTCTTT,CASSQRSVRGTEAFF
.,.,TRBV7-2,TRBJ1-1,TGTGCCAGCAGCTTGACCGGACCGAACACTGAAGCTTTCTTT,CASSLTGPNTEAFF
.,TRBD2,TRBV7-6,TRBJ2-1,TGTGCCAGCAGCCAGCCTAGCGGGAGTGACAATGAGCAGTTCTTC,CASSQPSGSDNEQFF
once,.,TRBV5-1,TRBJ2-5,TGCGCCAGCAGCCCGGGACTCCGGGACGGCTCCCGTACTTTCCTCCGAGAGACCCAGTACTTC,CASSPGLRDGSRTFLRETQYF
.,.,TRBV5-1,TRBJ2-7,TGCGCCAGCAGATTCGGCTCCGCGGCCGAGCAGTACTTC,CASRFGSAAEQYF
.,.,TRBV5-1,TRBJ2-7,TGCGCCAGCAGCTTGGGGACGGATAGCTCCTACGAGCAGTACTTC,CASSLGTDSSYEQYF
few,.,TRBV9,TRBJ1-1,TGTGCCAGCAGCGCCAATGGGGACACTGAAGCTTTCTTT,CASSANGDTEAFF
.,TRBD1,TRBV5-5,TRBJ2-7,TGTGCCAGCAGTAGACAGGGCAGCTACGAGCAGTACTTC,CASSRQGSYEQYF
.,.,TRBV28,TRBJ2-1,TGTGCCAGCAGTTTATTCTACTCCTACAATGAGCAGTTCTTC,CASSLFYSYNEQFF
.,.,TRBV9,TRBJ2-1,TGTGCCAGCAGCGCATTTCTAGCAGGTGAGCAGTTCTTC,CASSAFLAGEQFF
.,.,TRBV7-3,TRBJ2-2,TGTGCCAGCAGCGACGACACCGGGGAGCTGTTTTTT,CASSDDTGELFF
.,.,TRBV11-2,TRBJ2-1,TGTGCCAGCAGCCCATTCGACCGGGACGTATGGTACAATGAGCAGTTCTTC,CASSPFDRDVWYNEQFF
.,.,TRBV6-5,TRBJ2-1,TGTGCCAGCAGTTACCGGGATTTGGGGTACAATGAGCAGTTCTTC,CASSYRDLGYNEQFF
.,.,TRBV5-1,TRBJ2-7,TGCGCCAGCAGCTGGGAGACCCCCCGGGGCGAGCAGTACTTC,CASSWETPRGEQYF
.,.,TRBV30,TRBJ2-5,TGTGCCTGGAACGACCCAAGCCTGGCGGGAAGAAAAGAGACCCAGTACTTC,CAWNDPSLAGRKETQYF
.,.,TRBV5-1,TRBJ2-7,TGCGCCAGCAGCTTGGAAGACATGAGATACGAGCAGTACTTC,CASSLEDMRYEQYF
.,.,TRBV2,TRBJ2-3,TGTGCCAGCAGTGTTTCGGCAGGGGGGATCCTTAGCACAGATACGCAGTATTTT,CASSVSAGGILSTDTQYF
few,TRBD1,TRBV6-5,TRBJ1-1,TGTGCCAGCAGTTACAGGGGACAGACTGAAGCTTTCTTT,CASSYRGQTEAFF
.,.,TRBV12-5,TRBJ2-6,TGTGCTAGCGCCCCCGTCGGGGCCAACGTCCTGACTTTC,CASAPVGANVLTF
.,.,TRBV6-5,TRBJ1-5,TGTGCCAGCAGTCCTTGGGGTGGCGGTCAGCCCCAGCATTTT,CASSPWGGGQPQHF
.,.,TRBV7-2,TRBJ2-5,TGTGCCAGCAGCCCCCAGGGAGTCGGGTCTGGGGAGACCCAGTACTTC,CASSPQGVGSGETQYF
.,TRBD1,TRBV6-6,TRBJ2-2,TGTGCCAGCAGTGGACGGGACAGGGGATACACCGGGGAGCTGTTTTTT,CASSGRDRGYTGELFF
.,.,TRBV18,TRBJ2-5,TGTGCCAGCTCACCATCGGGACTGAAAGAGACCCAGTACTTC,CASSPSGLKETQYF
.,.,TRBV28,TRBJ1-1,TGTGCCAGCATACAGGGCGGGTTGACTGAAGCTTTCTTT,CASIQGGLTEAFF
.,.,TRBV29-1,TRBJ1-4,TGCAGCGCTCGTAAGGGAACTGCAACTAATGAAAAACTGTTTTTT,CSARKGTATNEKLFF
.,.,TRBV5-4,TRBJ2-1,TGTGCCAGCAGCCTCACGAACAGTCTCTCCTACAATGAGCAGTTCTTC,CASSLTNSLSYNEQFF
.,TRBD2,TRBV4-2,TRBJ2-3,TGTGCCAGCAGCCAAGATACTAGCGGCACAGATACGCAGTATTTT,CASSQDTSGTDTQYF
.,.,TRBV18,TRBJ2-1,TGTGCCAGCTCACCACTGGTGTCGCCGGGGAATGAGCAGTTCTTC,CASSPLVSPGNEQFF
.,.,TRBV5-5,TRBJ1-5,TGTGCCAGCAGCTTGGCATCCCACAGGGCGAACAATCAGCCCCAGCATTTT,CASSLASHRANNQPQHF
.,TRBD2,TRBV9,TRBJ2-5,TGTGCCAGCAGCGCACTAGCGGCCCCAGAGACCCAGTACTTC,CASSALAAPETQYF
.,.,TRBV7-2,TRBJ2-7,TGTGCCAGCAGCCCGGGACAAGGAATCTACGAGCAGTACTTC,CASSPGQGIYEQYF
once,TRBD2,TRBV11-1,TRBJ2-2,TGTGCCAGCAGCTTAGCGGTACTAGCGGCGAACACCGGGGAGCTGTTTTTT,CASSLAVLAANTGELFF
few,.,TRBV19,TRBJ1-1,TGTGCCAGTAGAGCAAGACAGGCTATGAACACTGAAGCTTTCTTT,CASRARQAMNTEAFF
.,TRBD1,TRBV30,TRBJ1-2,TGTGCCTGGAGTCCCAAAGGACAGGGGCCTAACTATGGCTACACCTTC,CAWSPKGQGPNYGYTF
.,TRBD1,TRBV28,TRBJ2-7,TGTGCCAGCAGCCACGGAGGGGGACAGGACTCCTACGAGCAGTACTTC,CASSHGGGQDSYEQYF
.,.,TRBV18,TRBJ2-3,TGTGCCAGCTCACTTACACCCGCCACCCATGACCCAGATACGCAGTATTTT,CASSLTPATHDPDTQYF
.,.,TRBV28,TRBJ2-7,TGTGCCAGCAGTTTTCACAGGGGGGGGTCCTACGAGCAGTACTTC,CASSFHRGGSYEQYF